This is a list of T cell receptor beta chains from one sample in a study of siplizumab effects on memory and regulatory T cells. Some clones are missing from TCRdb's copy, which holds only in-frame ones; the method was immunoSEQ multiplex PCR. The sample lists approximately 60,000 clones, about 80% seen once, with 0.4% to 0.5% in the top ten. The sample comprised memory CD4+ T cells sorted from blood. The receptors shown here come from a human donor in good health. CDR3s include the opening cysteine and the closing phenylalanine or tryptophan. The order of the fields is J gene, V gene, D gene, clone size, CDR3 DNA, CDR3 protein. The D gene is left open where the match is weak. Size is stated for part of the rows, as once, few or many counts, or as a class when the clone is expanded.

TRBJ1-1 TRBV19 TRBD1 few TGTGCCAGTACCCAGGGGGCTTTGAACACTGAAGCTTTCTTT CASTQGALNTEAFF
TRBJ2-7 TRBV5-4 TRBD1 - TGTGCCAGCAGTCGAAAAACAGGGGGAGAGTACGAGCAGTACTTC CASSRKTGGEYEQYF
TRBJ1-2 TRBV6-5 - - TGTGCCAGCAGTTACTACGGCTATGGCTACACCTTC CASSYYGYGYTF
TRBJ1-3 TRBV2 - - TGTGCCAGCAGTTATGGAGAATCGAGTGGAAACACCATATATTTT CASSYGESSGNTIYF
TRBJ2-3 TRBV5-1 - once TGCGCCAGCAGCCGAACTATCCGGGACCATCCCACAGATACGCAGTATTTT CASSRTIRDHPTDTQYF
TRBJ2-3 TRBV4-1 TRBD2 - TGCGCCAGCAGTCGAACCGGGACTAGGACCACAGATACGCAGTATTTT CASSRTGTRTTDTQYF
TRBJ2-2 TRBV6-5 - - TGTGCCAGCAGAGAGTTCCTCACCGGGGAGCTGTTTTTT CASREFLTGELFF
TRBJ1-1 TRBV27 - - TGTGCCAGCTTGGGGAACTCAGGAACTGAAGCTTTCTTT CASLGNSGTEAFF
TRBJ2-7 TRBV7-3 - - TGTGCCAGCAGCTTATCAACGGGGTACGAGCAGTACTTC CASSLSTGYEQYF
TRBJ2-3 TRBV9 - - TGTGCCAGCAGCCCCCGGGTAGTTGAAGATACGCAGTATTTT CASSPRVVEDTQYF
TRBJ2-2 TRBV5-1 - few TGCGCCAGCAGCAACCTAGTAGTCGCCGGGGAGCTGTTTTTT CASSNLVVAGELFF
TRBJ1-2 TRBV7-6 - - TGTGCCAGCAGCTTCTCGGACATCAACTATGGCTACACCTTC CASSFSDINYGYTF
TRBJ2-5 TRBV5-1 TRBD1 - TGCGCCAGCAGCTATGACAGGGTTTCAGAGACCCAGTACTTC CASSYDRVSETQYF
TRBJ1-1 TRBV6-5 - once TGTGCCAGCAGTTACAGAAGGCGCGACGAAGAAGCTTTCTTT CASSYRRRDEEAFF
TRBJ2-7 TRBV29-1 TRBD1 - TGCAGCGTCGGGGAGGGACAGGGGGCCATCGAGCAGTACTTC CSVGEGQGAIEQYF
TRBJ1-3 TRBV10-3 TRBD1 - TGTGCCATCAAAGCCGGGACAGGAGAAGGTGGAAACACCATATATTTT CAIKAGTGEGGNTIYF
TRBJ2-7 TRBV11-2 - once TGTGCCAGCAGCGACAGACGGACGTCCTCCTACGAGCAGTACTTC CASSDRRTSSYEQYF
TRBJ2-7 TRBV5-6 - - TGTGCCAGCAGCGGGGGACGGGCCTACGAGCAGTACTTC CASSGGRAYEQYF
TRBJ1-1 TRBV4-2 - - TGTGCCAGCAGCCAAGATTTGTCCATGAACACTGAAGCTTTCTTT CASSQDLSMNTEAFF
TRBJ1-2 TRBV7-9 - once TGTGCCAGCAGCAGGACCGAGAATTATGGCTACACCTTC CASSRTENYGYTF
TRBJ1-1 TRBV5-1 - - TGCGCCAGCAGCTTGGTACAGGATGGAGGGACTGAAGCTTTCTTT CASSLVQDGGTEAFF
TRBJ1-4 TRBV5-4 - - TGTGCCAGCAGCTTCTCAGGGCCGGGGGAAAAACTGTTTTTT CASSFSGPGEKLFF
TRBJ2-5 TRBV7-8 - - TGTGCCAGCAGCTTCACAGACCTCCAAGAGACCCAGTACTTC CASSFTDLQETQYF
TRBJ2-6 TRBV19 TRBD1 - TGTGCCAGTGGGGACAGGCACTCTGGGGCCAACGTCCTGACTTTC CASGDRHSGANVLTF
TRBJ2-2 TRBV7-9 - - TGTGCCAGCAGCTTAGCTGGGGGTCGGACCGGGGAGCTGTTTTTT CASSLAGGRTGELFF
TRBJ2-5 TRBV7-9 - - TGTGCCAGCAGCCTCCGCGGGGAACAAGAGACCCAGTACTTC CASSLRGEQETQYF
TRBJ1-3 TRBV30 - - TGTGCCTGTAGTTCGGGGGGAAACACCATATATTTT CACSSGGNTIYF
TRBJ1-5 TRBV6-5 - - TGTGCCAGCAGTTACTCAAAAGTGAATCAGCCCCAGCATTTT CASSYSKVNQPQHF
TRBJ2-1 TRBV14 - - TGTGCCAGCAGTCCCCAAGCGGGACAGGTCGGTCATGAGCAGTTCTTC CASSPQAGQVGHEQFF
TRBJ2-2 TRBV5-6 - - TGTGCCAGCAGCTGGGGGGCGAACACCGGGGAGCTGTTTTTT CASSWGANTGELFF
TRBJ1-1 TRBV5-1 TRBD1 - TGCGCCAGCAGCGTCGGGACAGGTGAAGCTTTCTTT CASSVGTGEAFF